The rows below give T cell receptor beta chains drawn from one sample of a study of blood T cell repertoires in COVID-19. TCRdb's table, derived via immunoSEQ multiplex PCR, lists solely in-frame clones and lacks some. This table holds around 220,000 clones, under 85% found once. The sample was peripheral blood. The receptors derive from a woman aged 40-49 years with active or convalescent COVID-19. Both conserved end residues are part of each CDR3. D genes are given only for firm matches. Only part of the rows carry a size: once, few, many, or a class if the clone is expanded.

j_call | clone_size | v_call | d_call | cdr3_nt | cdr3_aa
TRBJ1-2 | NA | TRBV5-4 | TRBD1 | TGTGCCAGCAGCTTGGGACAGGGCGATGGTGTCTATGGCTACACCTTC | CASSLGQGDGVYGYTF
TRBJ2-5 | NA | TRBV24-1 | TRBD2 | TGTGCCACCAGTGAACCTTCCGGACTAGCGGCGCCTCGGGAGACCCAGTACTTC | CATSEPSGLAAPRETQYF
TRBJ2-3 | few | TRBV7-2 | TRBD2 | TGTGCCAGCAGCCCTCAGGGCGCGGGGGGAGCCGGTACGCAGTATTTT | CASSPQGAGGAGTQYF
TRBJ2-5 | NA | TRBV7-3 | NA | TGTGCCAGCAGCCCGTTCAGAAACCAAGAGACCCAGTACTTC | CASSPFRNQETQYF
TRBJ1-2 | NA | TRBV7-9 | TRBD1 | TGTGCCAGCAGCTCCGGGACAGGAGGAAATAATGGCTACACCTTC | CASSSGTGGNNGYTF
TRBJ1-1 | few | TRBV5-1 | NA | TGCGCCAGCAGCCTGGGCGACCGGCAGGGAAGGCCTGAAGCTTTCTTT | CASSLGDRQGRPEAFF
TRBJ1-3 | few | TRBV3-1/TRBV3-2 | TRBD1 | TGTGCCAGCAGCAGGGACAGCTCTGGAAACACCATATATTTT | CASSRDSSGNTIYF
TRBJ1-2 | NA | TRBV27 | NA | TGTGCCAGCGCTCCCATTGACAGTATTAAAATTCGCTACACCTTC | CASAPIDSIKIRYTF
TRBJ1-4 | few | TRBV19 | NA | TGTGCCAGTAACCCCCGGAGTAGCGAAAAACTGTTTTTT | CASNPRSSEKLFF
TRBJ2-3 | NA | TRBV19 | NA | TGTGCCAGTAGACAGGGCACAGATACGCAGTATTTT | CASRQGTDTQYF
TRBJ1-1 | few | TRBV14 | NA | TGTGCCAGCAGCCGGAGAGGAATGAACACTGAAGCTTTCTTT | CASSRRGMNTEAFF
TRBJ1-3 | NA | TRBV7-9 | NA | TGTGCCAGCAGCTTGGACAGTCCTAGCTCTGGAAACACCATATATTTT | CASSLDSPSSGNTIYF
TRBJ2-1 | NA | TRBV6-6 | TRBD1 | TGTGCCAGCAGCCGAGACAGGGAATCCTACAATGAGCAGTTCTTC | CASSRDRESYNEQFF
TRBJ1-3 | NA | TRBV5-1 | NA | TGCGCCAGCAGCTTAGGAGCCATCCGCTCTGGAAACACCATATATTTT | CASSLGAIRSGNTIYF
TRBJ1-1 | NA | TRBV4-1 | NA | TGCGCCAGCAGCCAAGAACAGCCGATCCGAGCTTTCTTT | CASSQEQPIRAFF
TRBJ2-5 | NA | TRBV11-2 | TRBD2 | TGTGCCAGCAGACGCCCGGGTAGCGGGGAAGAGACCCAGTACTTC | CASRRPGSGEETQYF
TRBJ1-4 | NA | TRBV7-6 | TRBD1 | TGTGCCAGCAGGAGAATAACAGGGGGCGGGGATGAAAAACTGTTTTTT | CASRRITGGGDEKLFF
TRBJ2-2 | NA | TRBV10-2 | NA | TGCGCCAGCAGTGCAACCTCCTCCTCTCTTCGGTCCGGGGAGCTGTTTTTT | CASSATSSSLRSGELFF
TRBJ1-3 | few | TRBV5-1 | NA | TGCGCCAGCAGAGAGAGCTACTCTGGAAACACCATATATTTT | CASRESYSGNTIYF
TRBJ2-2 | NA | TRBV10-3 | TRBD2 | TGTGCCACCTGTAGCGGGGTGGGCACCGGGGAGCTGTTTTTT | CATCSGVGTGELFF
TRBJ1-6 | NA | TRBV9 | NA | TGTGCCAGCAGCGTAGGAGGGAATGGTTCACCCCTCCACTTT | CASSVGGNGSPLHF
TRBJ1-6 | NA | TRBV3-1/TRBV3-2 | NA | TGTGCCAGCAGCCAGATGACAGGACGCGGGGGGTCACCCCTCCACTTT | CASSQMTGRGGSPLHF
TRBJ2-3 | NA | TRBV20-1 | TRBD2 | TGCAGTGCTACTGAAGGGACTAGCGGGGGGGGCCGGGGCACAGATACGCAGTATTTT | CSATEGTSGGGRGTDTQYF
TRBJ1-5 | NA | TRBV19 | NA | TGTGCCAGTACCTCAGGGGTCTTGAGCAATCAGCCCCAGCATTTT | CASTSGVLSNQPQHF
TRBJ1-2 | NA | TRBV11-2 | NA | TGTGCCAGCAGCTTAGGCCGGACAGCCTACTATGGCTACACCTTC | CASSLGRTAYYGYTF
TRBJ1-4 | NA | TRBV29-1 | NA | TGCAGCGCCCTTCTACGGGAAAAACTGTTTTTT | CSALLREKLFF
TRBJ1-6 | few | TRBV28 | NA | TGTGCCAGCAGCCCACGCGAGGGTGGGAATTCACCCCTCCACTTT | CASSPREGGNSPLHF
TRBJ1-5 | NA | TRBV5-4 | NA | TGTGCCAGCAGCTTGAACGGGAAGCCCCAGCATTTT | CASSLNGKPQHF
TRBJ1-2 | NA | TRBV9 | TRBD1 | TGTGCCAGCAGCGTAGACGCAGGGGGTTTTAACTATGGCTACACCTTC | CASSVDAGGFNYGYTF
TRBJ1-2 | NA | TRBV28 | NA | TGTGCCAGCAGTGTCCACTCAGGGAAGAGAGGCTACACCTTC | CASSVHSGKRGYTF
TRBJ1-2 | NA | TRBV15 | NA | TGTGCCACCAGCAGAGATGAGGGTTGGTATGGCTACACCTTC | CATSRDEGWYGYTF
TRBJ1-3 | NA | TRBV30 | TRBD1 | TGTGCCTGGATGAACAGGGGTGGAAACACCATATATTTT | CAWMNRGGNTIYF
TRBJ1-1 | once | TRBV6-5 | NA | TGTGCCAGCGGGAGGGCCCCGAACACTGAAGCTTTCTTT | CASGRAPNTEAFF
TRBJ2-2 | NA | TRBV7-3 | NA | TGTGCCAGCAGCTCGGGGCGGGGCGCTTTCGGGGAGCTGTTTTTT | CASSSGRGAFGELFF
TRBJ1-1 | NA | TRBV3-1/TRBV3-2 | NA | TGTGCCAGCAGCCAAGGACAGACGAACACTGAAGCTTTCTTT | CASSQGQTNTEAFF
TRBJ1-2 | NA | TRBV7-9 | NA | TGTGCCAGCAGCTCCACAGGGTCCCCTCTTTTTAACTATGGCTACACCTTC | CASSSTGSPLFNYGYTF
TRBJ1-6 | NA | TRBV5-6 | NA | TGTGCCAGCAGCGCGTTATCGTTCGGTTCACCCCTCCACTTT | CASSALSFGSPLHF
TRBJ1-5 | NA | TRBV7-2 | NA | TGTGCCAGCAGCCGGGGGGTAGATCAGCCCCAGCATTTT | CASSRGVDQPQHF
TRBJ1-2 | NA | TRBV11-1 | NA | TGTGCCAGCAGCGGGCGGGATTATGGCTACACCTTC | CASSGRDYGYTF
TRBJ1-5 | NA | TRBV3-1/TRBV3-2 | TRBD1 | TGTGCCAGCAGCCAAGGGGGGACAGGCAATCAGCCCCAGCATTTT | CASSQGGTGNQPQHF
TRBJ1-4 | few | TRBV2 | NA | TGTGCCAGCAGTGAAAGGGGAAGGAAACTGTTTTTT | CASSERGRKLFF
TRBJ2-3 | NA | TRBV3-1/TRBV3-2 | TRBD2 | TGTGCCAGCAGCCGCCGGACTAGCGGGGGGGCCGGAGATACGCAGTATTTT | CASSRRTSGGAGDTQYF
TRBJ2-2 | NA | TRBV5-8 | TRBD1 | TGTGCCAGCCACAGGGGGGCCGGGGAGCTGTTTTTT | CASHRGAGELFF
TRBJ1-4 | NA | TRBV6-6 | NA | TGTGCCAGCAGGAAGTTAGGCGGGGGCGTCGGTGAAAAACTGTTTTTT | CASRKLGGGVGEKLFF
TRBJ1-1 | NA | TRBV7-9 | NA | TGTGCCAGCAGCTTAAACAGCTGGAACACTGAAGCTTTCTTT | CASSLNSWNTEAFF
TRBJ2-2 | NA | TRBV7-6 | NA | TGTGCCAGCAGCTTAACCGGAAGATTGTCACAGAGAAACACCGGGGAGCTGTTTTTT | CASSLTGRLSQRNTGELFF
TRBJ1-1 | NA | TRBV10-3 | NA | TGTGCCATCAGTGCTAGCAGCAACACTGAAGCTTTCTTT | CAISASSNTEAFF
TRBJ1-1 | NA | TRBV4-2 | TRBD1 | TGTGCCAGCAGCCAAGACTGGACAGGGGAGTGGACTGAAGCTTTCTTT | CASSQDWTGEWTEAFF
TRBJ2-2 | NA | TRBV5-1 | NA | TGCGCCAGCAGCTTGGCAGGGGCTAACGGGGAGCTGTTTTTT | CASSLAGANGELFF
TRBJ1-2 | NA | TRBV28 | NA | TGTGCCAGCAGGTTCCCGGCAGGGGCTAACTATGGCTACACCTTC | CASRFPAGANYGYTF
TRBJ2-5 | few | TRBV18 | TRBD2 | TGTGCCAGCTCACCCCGGACTAGCGGGGGAGGCCCTCAAGAGACCCAGTACTTC | CASSPRTSGGGPQETQYF
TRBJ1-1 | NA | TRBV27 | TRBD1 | TGTGCCAGCAGAACAACAGGGGGTGAAGCTTTCTTT | CASRTTGGEAFF
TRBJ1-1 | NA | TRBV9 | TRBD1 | TGTGCCAGCAGCCCAAGACAGGGACGAGGCACTGAAGCTTTCTTT | CASSPRQGRGTEAFF
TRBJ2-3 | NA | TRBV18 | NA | TGTGCCAGCTCACCGTTACGGGGAGGTAGCACAGATACGCAGTATTTT | CASSPLRGGSTDTQYF